The 17 T cell receptor beta chains below come from one sample, sequenced in a study of T cell changes during pregnancy in multiple sclerosis. The table came from immunoSEQ multiplex PCR; TCRdb's copy has only in-frame clones and leaves some out. This sample yields tens of thousands of clones, of which about 94% are seen a single time; about 4.1% belongs to the top ten. The source material was CD8+ T cells from peripheral blood mononuclear cells, sampled in the first trimester of pregnancy. These receptors were taken from a female donor with multiple sclerosis, enrolled in a pregnancy study.

The V gene is TRBV6-5, the J gene TRBJ2-1; TRBD2 agrees at 14 bases. CDR3 size: 14 residues. The J segment lost 5 bases and the V segment lost 8 bases, leaving 2 bases of the junction unmatched. Germline V gene lookup returns CDR1 MNHEY and CDR2 SVGAGI. The CDR3: CASGGLAGDNEQFF. The CDR3 nucleotides are TGTGCCAGCGGGGGACTAGCGGGAGACAATGAGCAGTTCTTC.

V is TRBV4-1 and J is TRBJ2-1, with 9 bases identical to TRBD2. Losses at the gene ends were 4 bases for V and 5 bases for J; bases not matched to a gene: 6. The length of the CDR3 is 15 residues. In germline, CDR1 is MGHRA, CDR2 YSYEKL. The CDR3 reads CASSPASGANNEQFF. In DNA, the CDR3 is TGCGCCAGCAGCCCTGCTAGCGGGGCCAACAATGAGCAGTTCTTC.

J is TRBJ2-1 and V is TRBV5-5; weak D call: TRBD2 (6 bases). CDR1 is SGHKS, CDR2 YYEKEE, per germline (reference sequence). This CDR3 is 14 amino acids long. The ends were cut back, 2 bases at V and 7 bases at J, with 13 bases in the middle. CDR3 sequence reads: CASSFFGGSNEQFF. The CDR3 DNA follows: TGTGCCAGCAGCTTCTTCGGGGGTAGTAATGAGCAGTTCTTC.

The chain is built from TRBV7-2 and TRBJ1-2, with 7 bases matching TRBD1. Germline values: CDR1 SGHTA, CDR2 FQGNSA. The trim removed 7 bases at V and 4 bases at J, leaving 3 bases unmatched. The CDR3 has 12 residues. The CDR3 sequence is CASIGTAYGYTF. CDR3 in DNA: TGTGCCAGCATCGGGACAGCCTATGGCTACACCTTC.

The chain combines TRBV14 with TRBJ2-1, with 13 bases aligning to TRBD2. Trimming at V came to 0 bases and at J to 9 bases, leaving 5 bases not matched to a gene. There are 16 residues in the CDR3. Germline V lookup: CDR1 SGHDN, CDR2 FVKESK. This CDR3 reads CASSQELAGGQSEQFF. CDR3 nucleotides: TGTGCCAGCAGCCAAGAACTAGCGGGAGGGCAGAGTGAGCAGTTCTTC.

This clone appeared once. CDR3 sequence reads: CAWGLADNEQFF. CDR3 sequence (DNA): TGTGCCTGGGGACTAGCGGACAATGAGCAGTTCTTC. The chain joins TRBV30 to TRBJ2-1, with TRBD2 matching over 10 bases. CDR1 and CDR2 (germline): GTSNPN, SVGIG (reference sequence). V trimming: 5 bases; J trimming: 5 bases; junction bases outside the gene matches: 0. The CDR3 covers 12 residues. Based on the CDR3 plus reference TRBV30 and TRBJ2-1, the full variable domain is SQTIHQWPATLVQPVGSPLSLECTVEGTSNPNLYWYRQAAGRGLQLLFYSVGIGQISSEVPQNLSASRPQDRQFILSSKKLLLSDSGFYLCAWGLADNEQFFGPGTRLTVL.

CDR3 residues: CASSGDGYEQYF. In DNA form, the CDR3 reads TGTGCCAGCAGTGGAGACGGATACGAGCAGTACTTC. The chain has TRBV27 and TRBJ2-7; no definite D call. The CDR3 contains 12 residues. The V end lost 5 bases, the J end lost 4 bases, and 9 bases lay between the germline ends. Germline CDR1 MNHEY, CDR2 SMNVEV (reference sequence).

The rearrangement joins TRBV7-2 to TRBJ1-2, with D maybe TRBD1 (6 bases). Germline V gene data show CDR1 as SGHTA and CDR2 as FQGNSA. The CDR3 spans 16 residues. V was shortened by 4 bases and J by 0 bases, with 15 bases between the two germline ends. The DNA of the CDR3 is TGTGCCAGCAGCTGGGGAACAGGGCTCTCTAACTATGGCTACACCTTC. This codes for CASSWGTGLSNYGYTF.

This chain joins TRBV30 and TRBJ2-6; 8 bases line up with TRBD2. J lost 11 bases, V lost 8 bases, and 11 bases had no gene match. CDR3 length: 13 residues. The germline V gene encodes CDR1 GTSNPN and CDR2 SVGIG (reference sequence). Written as DNA, the CDR3 is TGTGCCCACGGGGGGGGCGGGCTCGACGTCCTGACTTTC. It yields the protein CAHGGGGLDVLTF.

The chain carries TRBV5-5 and TRBJ2-7; 8 positions match TRBD2. Germline V gene lookup returns CDR1 SGHKS and CDR2 YYEKEE (reference sequence). Trimming removed 4 bases from V and 4 bases from J; junction bases left unmatched: 7. The CDR3 is 14 residues long. The DNA of the CDR3 is TGTGCCAGCAGCATCCGGGGGGGGGATTACGAGCAGTACTTC. Its protein is CASSIRGGDYEQYF.

This chain joins TRBV7-3 and TRBJ1-1, with D unclear. This CDR3 spans 14 amino acids. The ends were cut back, 5 bases at V and 0 bases at J, with 10 bases in the middle. Germline V gene sequence: CDR1 SGHTA, CDR2 FQGTGA. Written as DNA, the CDR3 is TGTGCCAGCAGCCCGAGTGGTCTGAACACTGAAGCTTTCTTT. Translation: CASSPSGLNTEAFF.

For the CDR3, the DNA is TGTGCCAGTACCATATCATTGGACAGTTCCTACGAGCAGTACTTC. It translates to CASTISLDSSYEQYF. The gene calls are TRBV19 and TRBJ2-7; D may be TRBD1 (6 bases). The V gene lost 7 bases and the J gene lost 1 base, with 17 bases spanning the gap. The CDR3 extends over 15 amino acids. CDR1 is LNHDA and CDR2 is SQIVND in the germline V gene (reference sequence).

J is TRBJ2-1 and V is TRBV27, with D possibly TRBD1 on 5 matching bases. Germline loops: CDR1 MNHEY, CDR2 SMNVEV (reference sequence). V was clipped by 5 bases and J by 4 bases, with 21 bases between them. The CDR3 totals 17 residues. This CDR3 reads CASSAEPGLPAYNEQFF. In DNA, the CDR3 is TGTGCCAGCAGTGCCGAACCAGGGCTACCTGCGTACAATGAGCAGTTCTTC.

The rearrangement joins TRBV2 to TRBJ1-1; 8 bases align to TRBD1. Germline V CDR1 and CDR2: SNHLY, FYNNEI. The CDR3 spans 15 residues. With 7 bases clipped from V and 1 base from J, the junction kept 8 bases outside the gene matches. The CDR3 loop is CASNSHRGENTEAFF. CDR3 coding DNA: TGTGCCAGCAATTCCCACAGGGGGGAGAACACTGAAGCTTTCTTT. Variable domain in full (rest from reference TRBV2 and TRBJ1-1): EPEVTQTPSHQVTQMGQEVILRCVPISNHLYFYWYRQILGQKVEFLVSFYNNEISEKSEIFDDQFSVERPDGSNFTLKIRSTKLEDSAMYFCASNSHRGENTEAFFGQGTRLTVV.

J is TRBJ2-5 and V is TRBV7-8; 8 positions match TRBD2. CDR3 length: 17 amino acids. Germline values: CDR1 SGHVS, CDR2 FQNEAQ. Trimming cost V 7 bases and J 0 bases; bases outside gene matches: 13. In DNA form, the CDR3 reads TGTGCCAGCAAACATCCGGGAGGGGAAGGTCACCAAGAGACCCAGTACTTC. It codes for CASKHPGGEGHQETQYF.

This clone was recorded a few times. The rearrangement joins TRBV14 to TRBJ1-2; 7 nucleotides align to TRBD1. The CDR3 totals 15 residues. Germline V CDR1 and CDR2: SGHDN, FVKESK. Trimming cost V 0 bases and J 7 bases; bases outside gene matches: 8. CDR3 bases: TGTGCCAGCAGCCAAGATCGGGCAGGGGGTGGTGGCTACACCTTC. This translates into CASSQDRAGGGGYTF.

The V and J genes are TRBV5-6 and TRBJ1-2; 7 bases agree with TRBD1. Germline V CDR1 and CDR2: SGHDT, YYEEEE. The CDR3 is 13 residues long. Trimming at V came to 2 bases and at J to 8 bases, leaving 6 bases not matched to a gene. The chain's CDR3 is CASSFSDRRGYTF. CDR3 DNA sequence: TGTGCCAGCAGCTTTTCGGACAGGCGGGGCTACACCTTC.